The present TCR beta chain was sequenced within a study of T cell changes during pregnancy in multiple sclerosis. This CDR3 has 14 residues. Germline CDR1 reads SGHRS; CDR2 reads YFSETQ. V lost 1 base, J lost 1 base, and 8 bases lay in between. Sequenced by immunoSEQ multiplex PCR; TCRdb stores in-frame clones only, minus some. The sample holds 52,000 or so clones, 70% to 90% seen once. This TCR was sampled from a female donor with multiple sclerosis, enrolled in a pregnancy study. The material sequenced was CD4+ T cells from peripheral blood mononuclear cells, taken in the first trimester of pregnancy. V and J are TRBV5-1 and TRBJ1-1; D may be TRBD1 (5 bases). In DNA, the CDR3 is TGCGCCAGCAGCTTGCGACAGACGAACACTGAAGCTTTCTTT. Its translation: CASSLRQTNTEAFF. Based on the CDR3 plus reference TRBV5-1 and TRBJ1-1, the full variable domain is KAGVTQTPRYLIKTRGQQVTLSCSPISGHRSVSWYQQTPGQGLQFLFEYFSETQRNKGNFPGRFSGRQFSNSRSEMNVSTLELGDSALYLCASSLRQTNTEAFFGQGTRLTVV.